The present entry profiles one T cell receptor (beta chain) with its context. The data originate from a study of blood T cell repertoires in COVID-19. CDR1 is SEHNR, CDR2 FQNEAQ, per germline (reference sequence). This CDR3 has 15 residues. V trimming: 4 bases; J trimming: 4 bases; junction bases outside the gene matches: 5. Using immunoSEQ multiplex PCR, the repertoire was profiled, and TCRdb retains in-frame clones only, with some absent. Of around 100,000 clones in the sample, more than 80% are singletons; the top ten hold around 32%. The V and J genes are TRBV7-9 and TRBJ2-3, with 10 nucleotides matching TRBD1. The TCR comes from a woman aged 80 or over with acute or convalescent COVID-19. Sequenced input: peripheral blood. CDR3: CASSSDRGRADTQYF. CDR3 nucleotide sequence: TGTGCCAGCAGCTCAGACAGGGGGCGAGCAGATACGCAGTATTTT.